The 11 T cell receptor beta chains below were found in one sample sequenced in a study of low-dose radiotherapy and immunotherapy resistance in tumors. Covering alpha and beta chains, TRAV- and TRBV-specific primers were used for the first-strand cDNA. TCRs underwent around 18 PCR cycles of amplification with a constant-region primer and V-primer adapter. From the reads, TCRdb called clonotypes with MiXCR, one entry per CDR3 protein. The table has 55,000 to 80,000 distinct CDR3 sequences, around 27% seen once; the top ten hold 6.5% to 8%. Time point defined: before trial treatment. The sequencing here drew on PBMCs, taken before treatment. These receptors were collected from a male donor with rectosigmoid adenocarcinoma.

There are many counts of this clonotype. The CDR3 protein is CASRPGWGTGELFF. DNA of the CDR3: TGTGCCAGCAGGCCGGGGTGGGGGACCGGGGAGCTGTTTTTT. The chain has TRBV6-2 or TRBV6-3 and TRBJ2-2; D may be TRBD1 or TRBD2 (5 bases each). V was trimmed by 6 bases and J by 5 bases, leaving 13 bases between them. Germline V gene lookup returns CDR1 MNHEY and CDR2 SVGEGT. The CDR3 runs 14 residues.

At least ten counts were recorded for this clonotype. The chain employs TRBV28 and TRBJ1-3, with no clear D. The CDR3 extends over 16 amino acids. V lost 3 bases, J lost 4 bases, and 16 bases lay in between. Germline values: CDR1 MDHEN, CDR2 SYDVKM. The CDR3 here is CASSLVVQARGNTIYF. CDR3 nucleotides: TGTGCCAGCAGTTTGGTGGTGCAAGCGCGGGGAAACACCATATATTTT.

This clonotype showed up many times. This chain uses TRBV6-2 or TRBV6-3 with TRBJ2-7; D not certain. The CDR3 spans 15 residues. Per germline, CDR1 MNHEY and CDR2 SVGEGT. The germline V and J ends were trimmed by 4 bases and 1 base, with 14 bases remaining between them. In nucleotides, the CDR3 is TGTGCCAGCAGTTTATTGAGGACGGTATCCTACGAGCAGTACTTC. This translates into CASSLLRTVSYEQYF.

This clonotype came up once. A single base is all that separates this from a far larger clone, so a read error is likely. This chain joins TRBV28 and TRBJ1-5; weak D call: TRBD1 (5 bases). V was trimmed by 5 bases and J by 3 bases, leaving 14 bases between them. CDR3 length: 15 amino acids. Germline V gene lookup returns CDR1 MDHEN and CDR2 SYDVKM. The CDR3 reads CASSAPGSLNQPQHF. In DNA form, the CDR3 reads TGTGCCAGCAGTGCGCCAGGGTCACTCAATCAGCCCCAGCATTTT.

The chain uses TRBV28 and TRBJ1-5, with TRBD1 identical over 7 bases. The CDR3 spans 18 residues. V lost 4 bases and J lost 3; bases outside the gene matches: 15. Germline-derived CDR1 and CDR2 are MDHEN and SYDVKM. The CDR3 reads CASSWAGGKLRVNQPQHF. CDR3 coding DNA: TGTGCCAGCAGTTGGGCAGGGGGAAAGTTGCGGGTCAATCAGCCCCAGCATTTT.

In regard to this clonotype: A far more abundant clone sits one base away, making this likely a read error. The rearrangement links TRBV7-8 to TRBJ1-5; no reliable D call. The V end lost 5 bases, the J end lost 2 bases, and 7 bases lay between the germline ends. The CDR3 runs to 13 residues. CDR1 is SGHVS and CDR2 is FQNEAQ in the germline V gene. This chain's CDR3 is CASSPRGNQPQHF. DNA for the CDR3: TGTGCCAGCAGCCCACGGGGCAATCAGCCCCAGCATTTT.

This clonotype appeared many times. The gene calls are TRBV9 and TRBJ2-3; D perhaps matches TRBD1 (6 bases). The CDR3 is 14 amino acids. The V end was cut by 3 bases, the J end by 2 bases, with 10 bases between. Germline lookup yields CDR1 SGDLS and CDR2 YYNGEE. The CDR3 loop reads CASSGRTDTDTQYF. CDR3 sequence (DNA): TGTGCCAGCAGCGGCCGGACAGACACAGATACGCAGTATTTT.

This clonotype was recorded many times. The chain is built from TRBV23-1 and TRBJ2-3; the match to TRBD2 covers 7 bases. TRBV23-1 is an open reading frame, and its role is uncertain. The CDR3 contains 17 residues. V was clipped by 4 bases and J by 4 bases; unmatched bases: 14. CDR3 coding DNA: TGCGCCAGCAGTCCGCACGAAGGGGAGGGACGTGCAGATACGCAGTATTTT. It is translated as CASSPHEGEGRADTQYF.

The sample holds many counts of this clonotype. This chain links TRBV14 with TRBJ1-4; D is unclear. V shed 0 bases and J shed 9 bases, with 8 bases lying between them. Germline assignment: CDR1 SGHDN and CDR2 FVKESK. The CDR3 spans 13 residues. The CDR3 DNA follows: TGTGCCAGCAGCCAAGAGTCTCGGCAAAAACTGTTTTTT. Translated, it gives CASSQESRQKLFF. Together with reference TRBV14 and TRBJ1-4, the CDR3 gives the full variable domain: EAGVTQFPSHSVIEKGQTVTLRCDPISGHDNLYWYRRVMGKEIKFLLHFVKESKQDESGMPNNRFLAERTGGTYSTLKVQPAELEDSGVYFCASSQESRQKLFFGSGTQLSVL.

This clonotype came up many times. This rearrangement joins TRBV20-1 to TRBJ2-7; D is ambiguous. Trimming took 5 bases from V and 6 from J, leaving 17 bases between them. The CDR3 consists of 13 residues. Germline V CDR1 and CDR2: DFQATT, SNEGSKA (reference sequence). DNA for the CDR3: TGCAGTGCTGAGGCCCCAGCAGGAACCGAGCAGTACTTC. Translated, it gives CSAEAPAGTEQYF.

This clonotype appeared many times. The V call is TRBV5-1, the J call TRBJ2-1; D ambiguous. V lost 3 bases and J lost 0, with 10 bases in between. The germline CDR1 and CDR2 sequences are SGHRS and YFSETQ. This CDR3 is built from 15 residues. The CDR3 sequence is CASSSTVNSYNEQFF. CDR3 in DNA: TGCGCCAGCAGCTCCACAGTGAACTCCTACAATGAGCAGTTCTTC.